These 27 T cell receptor beta chains were sequenced from one sample in a study of radiotherapy plus CTLA-4 blockade in lung cancer. Clones were sequenced by immunoSEQ multiplex PCR, and TCRdb holds only the in-frame ones, with some missing. The data show 32,000 or so clones, roughly four fifths seen once. The sequenced sample was peripheral blood, obtained from a patient treated with radiotherapy plus ipilimumab. The source is a human donor with non-small cell lung cancer that progressed on radiotherapy plus ipilimumab.

This clone was found once. This chain connects TRBV19 to TRBJ2-3; D ambiguous. The CDR3 is 15 residues long. In germline, CDR1 is LNHDA, CDR2 SQIVND (reference sequence). V shed 3 bases and J shed 0 bases, with 10 bases lying between them. The CDR3 region has the DNA TGTGCCAGTAGTATCGCTCAGACTAGCACAGATACGCAGTATTTT. Translated: CASSIAQTSTDTQYF.

The V call is TRBV19, the J call TRBJ1-5; maybe TRBD1 (6 bases). Looked up from germline, CDR1 is LNHDA and CDR2 is SQIVND (reference sequence). The CDR3 consists of 13 residues. Trimming took 7 bases from V and 3 from J, leaving 10 bases between them. The CDR3 DNA reads as TGTGCCAGTATGGGGGGGCCCAATCAGCCCCAGCATTTT. Translated, it gives CASMGGPNQPQHF. The full variable domain, with the rest looked up from reference TRBV19 and TRBJ1-5, is DGGITQSPKYLFRKEGQNVTLSCEQNLNHDAMYWYRQDPGQGLRLIYYSQIVNDFQKGDIAEGYSVSREKKESFPLTVTSAQKNPTAFYLCASMGGPNQPQHFGDGTRLSIL.

The chain couples TRBV7-9 to TRBJ2-7; D uncertain. The germline gives CDR1 SEHNR, CDR2 FQNEAQ (reference sequence). The V and J ends lost 4 bases and 10 bases respectively, with 14 bases between them. There are 12 residues in the CDR3. Here the CDR3 DNA reads TGTGCCAGCAGCTCGTTCGGGCAGCCCCAGTACTTC. Its translation is CASSSFGQPQYF.

This clone was recorded a few times. This sequence joins TRBV10-3 and TRBJ2-5; the D gene is possibly TRBD1 (5 bases). Trimming shortened V by 8 bases and J by 5 bases, and 18 bases separated the two germline ends. The germline gives CDR1 ENHRY, CDR2 SYGVKD. This CDR3 region has 14 residues. The CDR3 here is CAIGVNQGRETQYF. CDR3 nucleotides: TGTGCCATCGGAGTTAACCAGGGTAGGGAGACCCAGTACTTC.

This chain links TRBV2 with TRBJ1-1, with D perhaps TRBD1 (5 bases). Germline CDR1 and CDR2: SNHLY and FYNNEI. This CDR3 contains 13 residues. V lost 6 bases and J 1 base, leaving 9 bases between the germline ends. The CDR3 region is CASRGTANTEAFF. Here the CDR3 DNA reads TGTGCCAGCAGGGGGACTGCGAACACTGAAGCTTTCTTT.

The chain is built from TRBV27 and TRBJ2-2; no definite D call. There are 16 residues in the CDR3. Germline V gene lookup returns CDR1 MNHEY and CDR2 SMNVEV (reference sequence). V was pared by 1 base and J by 0 bases, with 9 bases between. The CDR3, as DNA: TGTGCCAGCAGTTTATTCTCCCCTCCGAACACCGGGGAGCTGTTTTTT. Its translation: CASSLFSPPNTGELFF.

This chain connects TRBV5-8 to TRBJ2-1, with 9 positions matching TRBD2. J was trimmed by 3 bases and V by 1 base; bases with no gene match: 8. Germline V lookup: CDR1 SGHTS, CDR2 YDEGEE. The CDR3 has 17 amino acids. The DNA of the CDR3 is TGTGCCAGCAGCTTGAGCCTAGCGGGAACTAACTACAATGAGCAGTTCTTC. Its translation: CASSLSLAGTNYNEQFF.

This clone was counted only a few times. V gene TRBV15 combines with J gene TRBJ1-5; 7 bases match TRBD1. The CDR3 runs 15 residues. V shed 0 bases, J shed 5 bases, and the junction held 4 bases outside the gene matches. Germline V CDR1 and CDR2: LNHNV, YYDKDF (reference sequence). CDR3 protein: CATSRDGTGDQPQHF. CDR3 DNA: TGTGCCACCAGCAGAGATGGTACAGGGGATCAGCCCCAGCATTTT.

This clone was seen only once. The J gene is TRBJ2-3, the V gene TRBV15; 10 nucleotides align to TRBD2. Germline CDR1 reads LNHNV; CDR2 reads YYDKDF (reference sequence). The CDR3 length is 16 residues. V lost 3 bases and J lost 5; bases outside the gene matches: 8. Written as DNA, the CDR3 is TGTGCCACCAGCAGTATGGTAGCGGGGGGCGGAGATACGCAGTATTTT. This codes for CATSSMVAGGGDTQYF.

This chain joins TRBV28 and TRBJ1-2; D might be TRBD1 (6 bases). CDR3 size: 14 residues. Trimming took off 5 bases at V and 4 bases at J, with 14 bases between the two ends. CDR1 and CDR2 (germline): MDHEN, SYDVKM. CDR3 protein: CASSPGDEGYGYTF. CDR3 nucleotides: TGTGCCAGCAGTCCAGGGGACGAGGGCTATGGCTACACCTTC.

The chain combines TRBV11-3 with TRBJ2-1; 8 nucleotides agree with TRBD2. The V segment lost 3 bases and the J segment 0 bases; nucleotides outside the gene matches: 4. Germline CDR1 reads SGHNT; CDR2 reads YENEEA. The CDR3 is made up of 16 amino acids. For the CDR3, the DNA is TGTGCCAGCAGCTTTAGCGGGGCTAGCTCCTACAATGAGCAGTTCTTC. It encodes CASSFSGASSYNEQFF.

J is TRBJ1-2 and V is TRBV29-1; 8 bases align to TRBD1. Germline CDR1 is SQVTM and CDR2 is ANQGSEA. V lost 8 bases to trimming and J lost 2 bases; unmatched junction nucleotides: 4. CDR3 length: 12 residues. As DNA, the CDR3 is TGCAGCTCCGGGACAGGCAACTATGGCTACACCTTC. It codes for CSSGTGNYGYTF.

The chain combines TRBV6-5 with TRBJ2-2; the D gene is possibly TRBD2 (6 bases). Germline values: CDR1 MNHEY, CDR2 SVGAGI. The CDR3 has 13 residues. The ends were cut back, 2 bases at V and 7 bases at J, with 8 bases in the middle. CDR3 protein: CASSYGGNGELFF. DNA for the CDR3: TGTGCCAGCAGTTACGGGGGGAACGGGGAGCTGTTTTTT.

The gene calls are TRBV23-1 and TRBJ2-5, with 7 positions matching TRBD2. TRBV23-1 is marked as an open reading frame, function uncertain. This CDR3 contains 18 residues. The V segment lost 4 bases and the J segment 2 bases; nucleotides outside the gene matches: 16. In DNA, the CDR3 is TGCGCCAGCAGTCTAAAAATCCTACCGGGACTAAAACAAGAGACCCAGTACTTC. Protein: CASSLKILPGLKQETQYF.

Regarding this clone: This sample also contains other DNA sequences that code for the same CDR3. The chain joins TRBV13 to TRBJ2-5, with D perhaps TRBD2 (6 bases). V was pared by 0 bases and J by 4 bases, with 15 bases between. The CDR3 consists of 16 residues. The germline V gene encodes CDR1 PRHDT and CDR2 FYEKMQ (reference sequence). The CDR3 DNA follows: TGTGCCAGCAGCTTAGGCGGGGGAGTGGGGGGAGAGACCCAGTACTTC. It codes for CASSLGGGVGGETQYF.

The chain is built from TRBV6-5 and TRBJ2-1, with 7 bases fitting TRBD1. CDR1 is MNHEY and CDR2 is SVGAGI in the germline V gene. The length of the CDR3 is 15 residues. The J segment lost 8 bases and the V segment lost 6 bases, leaving 13 bases of the junction unmatched. The CDR3 DNA sequence: TGTGCCAGCAGAACTCCGGGACAGTGGCCCTATGAGCAGTTCTTC. Residues: CASRTPGQWPYEQFF.

This chain connects TRBV7-9 to TRBJ1-5; TRBD1 matches at 7 bases. The CDR3 is 16 amino acids. V dropped 1 base and J dropped 3; count of bases not matched to a gene: 6. Germline assignment: CDR1 SEHNR and CDR2 FQNEAQ (reference sequence). The CDR3 DNA reads as TGTGCCAGCAGCTTAGAGACAGGGACATTCAATCAGCCCCAGCATTTT. It specifies CASSLETGTFNQPQHF.

The chain recombines TRBV5-6 with TRBJ1-4; 8 bases agree with TRBD1. J gave up 8 bases and V 4 bases, and 10 bases lay outside the gene matches. The CDR3 loop spans 15 amino acids. Germline values: CDR1 SGHDT, CDR2 YYEEEE. The CDR3 bases are TGTGCCAGCAGCGACAGACAGGGGAGGTGGGAAAAACTGTTTTTT. Translating gives CASSDRQGRWEKLFF.

The chain uses TRBV5-1 and TRBJ2-2; D is tentatively TRBD1 or TRBD2 (5 bases each). CDR1 and CDR2 (germline): SGHRS, YFSETQ. The CDR3 extends over 17 amino acids. Trimming took off 0 bases at V and 5 bases at J, with 17 bases between the two ends. CDR3 DNA sequence: TGCGCCAGCAGCTTGGCCGTCGGACTGGGGCGTACCGGGGAGCTGTTTTTT. Protein sequence: CASSLAVGLGRTGELFF.

The chain couples TRBV28 to TRBJ2-5; D is perhaps TRBD1 (6 bases). CDR3 length equals 17 residues. CDR1 and CDR2 (germline): MDHEN, SYDVKM. V was clipped by 4 bases and J by 2 bases, with 20 bases between them. The CDR3 nucleotides read TGTGCCAGCAGTTCACCCTGGACAGATCGACCTCAAGAGACCCAGTACTTC. Translation gives CASSSPWTDRPQETQYF.

Worth noting for this clone: The junction does not match germline at one end; this may be a read error. The rearrangement uses TRBV5-6 and TRBJ1-6; a possible D gene is TRBD1 (6 bases). The CDR3 consists of 16 residues. The V gene's germline CDR1 is SGHDT and CDR2 YYEEEE. The CDR3 DNA sequence: TGTGCCAGCAGCTTGGGGGGGGGCAGACTCGATTCGCCCCTCCACTTT. Translated, it gives CASSLGGGRLDSPLHF.

This clone was observed a handful of times. The chain links TRBV27 to TRBJ2-7; 10 bases align to TRBD2. Germline V gives CDR1 MNHEY, CDR2 SMNVEV (reference sequence). The V gene end was trimmed by 4 bases and the J gene end by 3 bases; junction bases not matched to a gene: 6. This CDR3 is 15 amino acids long. The CDR3 nucleotides are TGTGCCAGCAGTTCCTTAGCGGGAGGAGGCTACGAGCAGTACTTC. This gives the protein CASSSLAGGGYEQYF.

This clone was observed a handful of times. The V gene is TRBV19, the J gene TRBJ1-4, with unresolved D. Trimming took off 6 bases at V and 4 bases at J, with 9 bases between the two ends. The CDR3 covers 13 residues. Germline CDR1 LNHDA, CDR2 SQIVND (reference sequence). The CDR3 reads CASSPVFNEKLFF. DNA of the CDR3: TGTGCCAGTAGCCCGGTCTTTAATGAAAAACTGTTTTTT.

This chain uses TRBV6-1 with TRBJ1-1, with D perhaps matching TRBD1 (6 bases). Deletions cut 4 bases from V and 11 bases from J, with 17 bases between. Germline CDR1 and CDR2: MNHNS and SASEGT. The CDR3 contains 13 residues. The CDR3 nucleotides are TGTGCCAGCAGTGGGGGACATCCTCAATGGGCTTTCTTT. Its protein product is CASSGGHPQWAFF.

This sequence joins TRBV11-3 and TRBJ2-1; 7 nucleotides line up with TRBD2. The CDR3 has 15 residues. After removal of 2 bases from V and 7 bases from J, the junction contained 8 bases not matched to a gene. Germline CDR1 reads SGHNT; CDR2 reads YENEEA. In nucleotides, the CDR3 is TGTGCCAGCAGCTTAACGGGGGTCGGGAGGAATGAGCAGTTCTTC. Its protein product is CASSLTGVGRNEQFF.

V gene TRBV19 combines with J gene TRBJ1-2; 9 bases line up with TRBD1. Germline CDR1 LNHDA, CDR2 SQIVND (reference sequence). V was clipped by 4 bases and J by 8 bases; unmatched bases: 17. There are 17 residues in the CDR3. Here the CDR3 DNA reads TGTGCCAGTAGTAGAGATTTGGGCCGGACAGGGGCTACCGGCTACACCTTC. Protein product: CASSRDLGRTGATGYTF. Together with reference TRBV19 and TRBJ1-2, the CDR3 gives the full variable domain: DGGITQSPKYLFRKEGQNVTLSCEQNLNHDAMYWYRQDPGQGLRLIYYSQIVNDFQKGDIAEGYSVSREKKESFPLTVTSAQKNPTAFYLCASSRDLGRTGATGYTFGSGTRLTVV.

J is TRBJ1-4 and V is TRBV4-2; 7 positions match TRBD1. Trimming took 0 bases from V and 8 from J; bases not matched to a gene: 6. The CDR3 is 15 amino acids. Germline lookup yields CDR1 LGHNA and CDR2 YNFKEQ. The CDR3 protein is CASSQDNTGVEKLFF. CDR3 DNA: TGTGCCAGCAGCCAAGATAACACAGGGGTCGAAAAACTGTTTTTT.